The table lists the clone carrying this T cell receptor beta chain with many counts. Its specificity is not known. TCR beta libraries were built with iRepertoire HTBI primers and Arm-PCR of CDR3 regions. Using its own MiXCR run on the multiplex PCR reads, TCRdb lists one record per CDR3 protein. The sample lists 400,000 to 550,000 distinct CDR3 sequences; under 15% were seen once. The V and J ends lost 6 bases and 4 bases respectively, with 10 bases between them. The CDR3 contains 11 residues. The germline V gene has CDR1 GTSNPN and CDR2 SVGIG (reference sequence). This record comes from a study of regulatory T cells in long-lasting Graves disease. Points from the study as a whole: In persistent patients, shared public clonotypes (2,741) outnumbered those in new patients (approximately 970). Newly diagnosed Graves' patients had higher TCR diversity than persistent ones. It was possible that the small sample size reduced accuracy.

The time point: newly diagnosed GD, antithyroid drugs for less than 3 months. PBMC RNA was the source of the TCR library. These records were also assigned to another study, of T cells in Graves' hyperthyroidism and ophthalmopathy. That work contributes: An initial round of RT-PCR targeting the TCR CDR3 relied on the HTBI primer set.

The sample here was peripheral blood mononuclear cells (PBMCs), taken at new diagnosis, from a patient treated with antithyroid drugs. The clonotype originates from a woman aged 30 to 39 with Graves disease. The chain has TRBV30 and TRBJ2-7, with D possibly TRBD1 on 5 matching bases. Written as DNA, the CDR3 is TGTGCCTGCTGTGGGGCGTACGAGCAGTACTTC. Translated, it gives CACCGAYEQYF.